This T cell receptor beta chain stems from a study of T cells in Graves' hyperthyroidism and ophthalmopathy (dated by TCRdb to between 2018 and 2021). About the full investigation: Peripheral blood was sampled at the time of initial diagnosis, prior to any treatment. An independent validation cohort of 18 to 20 hyperthyroidism patients and 17 patients who later progressed to ophthalmopathy tested prospective prediction of ophthalmopathy. In about 6 Graves' hyperthyroidism patients, the study also compared T-cell repertoires from thyroid tissue with T-cell repertoires from blood. Following sampling, methimazole starting at 30 mg daily was given to hyperthyroidism patients, and high-dose intravenous methylprednisolone was given to ophthalmopathy patients. The paper describes TCR Vbeta CDR3 sequencing of about 140 peripheral blood samples, made up of approximately 40 ophthalmopathy patients, some 80 hyperthyroidism patients and roughly 17 progressor patients. To identify distinguishing TCR V-J signatures, a discovery cohort of 100 patients was used, comprising 43 with Graves' ophthalmopathy and around 57 with stable Graves' hyperthyroidism. For training and testing, the approximately 97 patients in the discovery cohort were randomly divided in a 7:3 ratio. What the research found in general, with its limitations: Most expanded thyroid clonotypes (frequency above 0.001) were also found in blood, which suggests that blood repertoires may mirror thyroid immune responses. In validation, the model predicted progression to ophthalmopathy a median of roughly 6.2 months before onset, with over 60% sensitivity and nearly 75% specificity. A model built on a 13 V-J signature distinguished ophthalmopathy from stable hyperthyroidism, reaching 85% to 90% sensitivity and approximately 83% specificity in cross-validation and 80%/75% in testing. No statistical method was used to set the sample size in advance, and investigators knew the group allocation.

The TCR beta CDR3 regions were amplified from the RNA transcripts. A first-round RT-PCR of the TCR CDR3 used the HTBI primer set with the Qiagen OneStep RT-PCR kit. The libraries were constructed in a second round of multiplex PCR and then size-selected and purified. Paired-end sequencing of the libraries was performed with 100 bp reads on an Illumina HiSeq2000. The source study handled its data this way. SOAPnuke was used to process the raw data, with reads discarded if the reads contained adapters or uncalled bases, had a mean Phred below 15, or lacked an exact constant-primer or identifier match. High-quality paired reads were merged with COPE v1.2.5, and unique nucleotide sequences were defined as clonotypes. Clonotypes were aligned to IMGT TRBV, TRBD and TRBJ reference segments using MiTCR v1.1. The analysis included only V-J combinations with a frequency above 0.0001, which together covered more than 99% of the repertoires. The TCS score was defined as the ratio of F50 (clonal expansion) to E x V (chaos), calculated using BLOSUM62-based TCRdist between CDR3 peptides within each V-J. Welch's t-statistics and random forest reduced approximately 520 V-J features to 13, which were used in a naive Bayes classifier (R e1071). Using fastp trimming at Q25 and MiXCR clonotype assembly, TCRdb reanalyzed the public sequencing data and kept in-frame beta chains. Duplicate CDR3 protein sequences are folded into a single record with the most common DNA and genes. The V and J calls and clone size are TCRdb's, not the authors'. The sample table lists 380,000 or so distinct CDR3 sequences, approximately 14% of them with a count of one. Approximately 25% of the sample rests with the top ten.

The CDR3 runs 13 amino acids, cysteine and phenylalanine included. Just CDR3 DNA is preserved here, 39 bases in frame from base 1. V is cut by 3 bases and J by 6 bases, and the space between the germline ends is 9 bases. The CDR1 and CDR2 encoded by the germline V gene are KGHSH and LQKENI. Stable Graves' hyperthyroidism was defined as the absence of progression to ophthalmopathy over 18 months of follow-up. Hyperthyroidism patients were newly diagnosed, with disease duration under 2 months, and aged 18 to 65 years. Exclusion was applied to patients with uncontrolled infections, other autoimmune diseases, pregnancy or lactation. Diagnoses relied on clinical symptoms, serum thyroxine and TRAb, thyroid ultrasound and orbital computed tomography. PBMCs were isolated from about 9.2 ml of fresh peripheral blood by Ficoll-Paque density gradient centrifugation. Total RNA was extracted with Trizol reagent, and quality was checked on an Agilent 2100 Bioanalyzer.

Concerning this clonotype itself: Its antigen target is currently unknown. This sequence may be a read error, since a much larger clone differs from it by one base.

The TCR sequence derives from a woman in her 30s with Graves' hyperthyroidism. Rearrangement joined TRBV18 to TRBJ2-4; the D gene is possibly TRBD2, with 5 bases matching. The specimen was blood. The nucleotide sequence reads TGTGCCAGCTCACCCGGGATCCCAAACATTCAGTACTTC. Translated, this is CASSPGIPNIQYF.